These T cell receptor beta chains were read from a single sample in a study of long-term antiretroviral therapy in people with HIV. Sequenced by immunoSEQ multiplex PCR; TCRdb stores in-frame clones only, minus some. The sample includes 17,000 or so clones, around 89% of them seen just once. This sample comprised unsorted PBMCs, obtained 4.2 years after starting antiretroviral therapy. Receptors originate from a man aged 50 to 59 with HIV. CDR3s include the opening cysteine and the closing phenylalanine or tryptophan. D genes are given only for firm matches. Size is omitted from some rows. Given values are once, few, many or a class for expanded clones.

once	TRBD2	TRBV11-2	TRBJ2-3	CASSLVWASGGGDTQYF	TGTGCCAGCAGCTTAGTTTGGGCTAGCGGGGGTGGAGATACGCAGTATTTT
NA	NA	TRBV19	TRBJ2-2	CASSINTGELFF	TGTGCCAGTAGTATAAACACCGGGGAGCTGTTTTTT
NA	NA	TRBV4-1	TRBJ1-4	CASSQDLSGAREKLFF	TGCGCCAGCAGCCAAGATCTTTCGGGGGCAAGGGAAAAACTGTTTTTT
NA	TRBD1	TRBV9	TRBJ2-7	CASSPGGLEAEQYF	TGTGCCAGCAGCCCAGGGGGTCTTGAGGCCGAGCAGTACTTC
NA	TRBD1	TRBV27	TRBJ1-1	CASSRLGTGSNTEAFF	TGTGCCAGCAGCCGTCTCGGGACAGGGTCTAACACTGAAGCTTTCTTT
NA	TRBD1	TRBV2	TRBJ2-7	CASSGQGRGYEQYF	TGTGCCAGCAGCGGACAGGGAAGGGGCTACGAGCAGTACTTC
once	NA	TRBV5-5	TRBJ2-3	CASTPRQGGPDTQYF	TGTGCCAGCACCCCTAGGCAGGGTGGTCCAGATACGCAGTATTTT
NA	NA	TRBV6-5	TRBJ2-7	CASSKVSGEQYF	TGTGCCAGCAGCAAGGTCTCGGGCGAGCAGTACTTC
NA	TRBD1	TRBV29-1	TRBJ2-1	CSVEARGLYNEQFF	TGCAGCGTTGAAGCAAGGGGGCTCTACAATGAGCAGTTCTTC
few	TRBD1	TRBV7-8	TRBJ2-2	CASSLNRGQVGELFF	TGTGCCAGCAGCTTAAACAGGGGGCAAGTCGGGGAGCTGTTTTTT
NA	TRBD1	TRBV7-8	TRBJ2-7	CASSLRPGQGYEQYF	TGTGCCAGCAGCTTGAGGCCTGGACAGGGCTACGAGCAGTACTTC
NA	NA	TRBV4-3	TRBJ2-7	CASSHTEGDYEQYF	TGCGCCAGCAGCCACACGGAGGGAGATTACGAGCAGTACTTC
NA	NA	TRBV20-1	TRBJ1-5	CSARANQPQHF	TGCAGTGCTAGGGCAAATCAGCCCCAGCATTTT
NA	NA	TRBV5-1	TRBJ1-4	CASSLLDYNEKLFF	TGCGCCAGCAGCCTACTGGACTATAATGAAAAACTGTTTTTT
NA	NA	TRBV19	TRBJ1-1	CASTPFLGAEAFF	TGTGCCAGTACCCCCTTTCTGGGGGCTGAAGCTTTCTTT
NA	NA	TRBV30	TRBJ2-7	CAWSVFSYEQYF	TGTGCCTGGAGTGTATTCAGCTACGAGCAGTACTTC
once	NA	TRBV21-1	TRBJ2-4	CASSKGQVAVVNIQYF	TGTGCCAGCAGCAAAGGGCAGGTTGCCGTCGTAAACATTCAGTACTTC
NA	NA	TRBV5-6	TRBJ1-2	CASCPTWRGSNYGYTF	TGTGCCAGCTGCCCAACGTGGAGGGGGTCTAACTATGGCTACACCTTC
NA	TRBD1	TRBV11-3	TRBJ2-5	CASSFGTGGEKTQYF	TGTGCCAGCAGCTTCGGGACAGGGGGGGAAAAGACCCAGTACTTC
NA	NA	TRBV6-5	TRBJ2-3	CASSSAGPADTQYF	TGTGCCAGCAGTTCCGCGGGCCCTGCAGATACGCAGTATTTT
NA	NA	TRBV6-5	TRBJ1-4	CASSGTTSEKLFF	TGTGCCAGCAGCGGAACGACAAGTGAAAAACTGTTTTTT
NA	TRBD2	TRBV7-6	TRBJ2-3	CASSLLAGGGSSTDTQYF	TGTGCCAGCAGCTTATTAGCGGGGGGGGGTTCTAGCACAGATACGCAGTATTTT
NA	NA	TRBV30	TRBJ1-1	CAWSVTGGTEAFF	TGTGCCTGGAGTGTCACAGGTGGGACTGAAGCTTTCTTT
NA	NA	TRBV9	TRBJ2-7	CASSVADGSYEQYF	TGTGCCAGCAGCGTAGCGGACGGTTCCTACGAGCAGTACTTC
NA	TRBD1	TRBV5-4	TRBJ1-5	CASSLGGQGRNQPQHF	TGTGCCAGCAGCTTGGGGGGACAGGGCCGCAATCAGCCCCAGCATTTT